This T cell receptor (beta chain) was captured by sequencing in a study of blood T cell repertoires in COVID-19. Here immunoSEQ multiplex PCR was the method, and the copy in TCRdb shows in-frame clones only, minus some. Found here are about 520,000 clones, approximately 83% of them singletons; the top ten hold 3.2%. This CDR3 region has 15 residues. The specimen sequenced was peripheral blood. The J gene is TRBJ1-2, the V gene TRBV21-1; no DNA check was done on the table's D call, TRBD1. TRBV21-1 represents a pseudogene. The receptor's source is a human donor in a cohort sampled during active COVID-19. Here the CDR3 reads CASSKYESANYGYTF. CDR3 DNA sequence: TGTGCCAGCAGCAAATATGAATCAGCTAACTATGGCTACACCTTC.